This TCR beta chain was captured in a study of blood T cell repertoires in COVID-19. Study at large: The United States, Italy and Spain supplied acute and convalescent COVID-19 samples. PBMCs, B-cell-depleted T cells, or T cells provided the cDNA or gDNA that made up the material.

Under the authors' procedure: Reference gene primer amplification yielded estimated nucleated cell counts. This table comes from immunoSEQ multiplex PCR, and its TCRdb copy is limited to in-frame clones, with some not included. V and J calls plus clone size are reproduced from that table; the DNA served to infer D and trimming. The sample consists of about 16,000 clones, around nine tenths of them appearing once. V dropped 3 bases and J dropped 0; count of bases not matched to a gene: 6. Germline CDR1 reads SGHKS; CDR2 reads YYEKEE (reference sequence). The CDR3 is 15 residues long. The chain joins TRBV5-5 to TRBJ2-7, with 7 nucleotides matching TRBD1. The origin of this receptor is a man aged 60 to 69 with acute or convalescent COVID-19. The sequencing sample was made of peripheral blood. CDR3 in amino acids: CASSSIRGNSYEQYF. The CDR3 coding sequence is TGTGCCAGCAGCTCGATCAGGGGGAACTCCTACGAGCAGTACTTC.